The rows below give T cell receptor beta chains drawn from one sample of a study of OX40 agonist ivuxolimab in advanced cancers. Generated by immunoSEQ multiplex PCR, the TCRdb table keeps only in-frame clones and is missing some. Among approximately 90,000 clones listed, around nine tenths were seen once. Material: CD4+ or CD8+ T cells sorted from blood, obtained in a trial of the OX40 agonist ivuxolimab. These TCRs come from an adult with an advanced solid tumor such as melanoma, head and neck, liver or kidney cancer. CDR3s leave out the opening cysteine and the closing phenylalanine or tryptophan. The order of the fields is CDR3 length, V gene, J gene, CDR3 protein.

cdr3_length: 10
v_call: TRBV7-9
j_call: TRBJ1-1
cdr3_aa: ASSPGHTEAF

cdr3_length: 15
v_call: TRBV11-2
j_call: TRBJ2-7
cdr3_aa: ASSYQPSVARTYEQY

cdr3_length: 11
v_call: TRBV7-2
j_call: TRBJ1-3
cdr3_aa: ASTRDGGNTIY

cdr3_length: 12
v_call: TRBV30
j_call: TRBJ2-1
cdr3_aa: AWSRSSSYNEQF

cdr3_length: 14
v_call: TRBV5-8
j_call: TRBJ1-5
cdr3_aa: ASRDGRGIGNQPQH

cdr3_length: 13
v_call: TRBV4-2
j_call: TRBJ2-7
cdr3_aa: ASSQVGTVTYEQY

cdr3_length: 11
v_call: TRBV19
j_call: TRBJ2-7
cdr3_aa: ASSRLVGYEQY

cdr3_length: 14
v_call: TRBV7-8
j_call: TRBJ2-7
cdr3_aa: ASSPRGRGGIHEQY

cdr3_length: 13
v_call: TRBV19
j_call: TRBJ1-5
cdr3_aa: ASTAVRGSNQPQH

cdr3_length: 12
v_call: TRBV6-1
j_call: TRBJ2-7
cdr3_aa: ASSTRDRSYEQY